This passage covers 7 T cell receptor beta chains from one sample sequenced in a study of cytomegalovirus exposure and HLA in healthy donors. Primers for the PCR totalled 60 Vbeta and 13 Jbeta. TCRdb keeps only in-frame clones here, not all; method: immunoSEQ multiplex PCR. Of 170,000 or so clones listed, around four fifths are singletons. Sequences were obtained from PBMCs. These receptors originate from a woman in her forties or fifties in good health and CMV-seropositive.

This chain uses TRBV5-1 with TRBJ2-1; TRBD2 matches at 9 bases. In germline, CDR1 is SGHRS, CDR2 YFSETQ. V was clipped by 4 bases and J by 0 bases; unmatched bases: 8. The CDR3 runs to 17 residues. CDR3 protein: CASSPQGRGGSYNEQFF. The CDR3 DNA is TGCGCCAGCAGCCCCCAAGGGCGGGGGGGCTCCTACAATGAGCAGTTCTTC.

This clone occurred once. The chain uses TRBV5-4 and TRBJ2-1, with TRBD2 matching over 12 bases. V was clipped by 4 bases and J by 0 bases; unmatched bases: 5. This CDR3 region has 17 residues. Looked up from germline, CDR1 is SGHNT and CDR2 is YYREEE (reference sequence). In nucleotides, the CDR3 is TGTGCCAGCAGCCCGACTAGCGGGAGAACCTCCTACAATGAGCAGTTCTTC. Amino acids: CASSPTSGRTSYNEQFF. Combining the CDR3 with reference TRBV5-4 and TRBJ2-1 gives the whole variable domain ETGVTQSPTHLIKTRGQQVTLRCSSQSGHNTVSWYQQALGQGPQFIFQYYREEENGRGNFPPRFSGLQFPNYSSELNVNALELDDSALYLCASSPTSGRTSYNEQFFGPGTRLTVL.

This clone has a single count. The chain has TRBV29-1 and TRBJ2-1; 7 bases map to TRBD2. Germline V gene data show CDR1 as SQVTM and CDR2 as ANQGSEA. The CDR3 is 14 residues long. Germline trimming cut 5 bases from V and 0 bases from J; bases unmatched to any gene: 4. The chain's CDR3 is CSVKRGISYNEQFF. In DNA form, the CDR3 reads TGCAGCGTTAAGCGGGGTATCTCCTACAATGAGCAGTTCTTC.

The V call is TRBV27, the J call TRBJ2-5; D ambiguous. The J call may be wrong; the DNA end is better matched by TRBJ2-7. Germline V gene data show CDR1 as MNHEY and CDR2 as SMNVEV (reference sequence). The CDR3 extends over 11 amino acids. The CDR3 loop reads CASSLWYEQYF. The CDR3 bases are TGTGCCAGCAGTTTATGGTACGAGCAGTACTTC.

This clone appeared a few times. V usage is TRBV27 and J usage is TRBJ1-5; 10 nucleotides match TRBD1. V lost 0 bases and J lost 5; bases outside the gene matches: 4. The CDR3 is 16 residues long. Germline V lookup: CDR1 MNHEY, CDR2 SMNVEV (reference sequence). CDR3 loop: CASSLSRTGGDQPQHF. In DNA, the CDR3 is TGTGCCAGCAGTTTATCCAGGACAGGGGGAGATCAGCCCCAGCATTTT.

The table lists this clone with a few counts. As DNA, the CDR3 is TGTGCCAGCAGTTCGGTAGACAGGGGGAAAAAGAGCAATCAGCCCCAGCATTTT. Its translation: CASSSVDRGKKSNQPQHF. This chain connects TRBV28 to TRBJ1-5; 9 nucleotides line up with TRBD1. Germline CDR1 MDHEN, CDR2 SYDVKM. This CDR3 is 18 amino acids long. Trimming cost V 4 bases and J 1 base; bases outside gene matches: 11.

This clone was observed a few times. The chain combines TRBV7-6 with TRBJ2-5, with D hard to call. V dropped 2 bases and J dropped 10 bases, with 14 bases sitting between them. Germline CDR1 is SGHVS and CDR2 is FNYEAQ. This CDR3 spans 13 amino acids. DNA for the CDR3: TGTGCCAGCAGCTTATATTCCGATGCGGACCAGTACTTC. Translation: CASSLYSDADQYF. Full variable domain (outside the CDR3, taken from reference TRBV7-6 and TRBJ2-5): GAGVSQSPRYKVTKRGQDVALRCDPISGHVSLYWYRQALGQGPEFLTYFNYEAQQDKSGLPNDRFSAERPEGSISTLTIQRTEQRDSAMYRCASSLYSDADQYFGPGTRLLVL.